One sample yielded the 28 T cell receptor beta chains listed below, sequenced in a study of a mutant IDH1 vaccine in newly diagnosed glioma. The time point here: week 47, end of study. Vaccination used 300 ug of mutant IDH1 20-mer peptide per dose, with topical imiquimod. Which antigens these TCRs recognize remains unknown. The data were produced by immunoSEQ multiplex PCR, yet TCRdb's version contains in-frame clones alone and is incomplete. The data hold tens of thousands of clones, with about 80% observed a single time. The specimen was PBMCs, collected from a glioma patient whose treatment included an IDH1 peptide vaccine. The receptors stem from a man in his forties or fifties with glioma.

This clone was seen just once. The rearrangement uses TRBV10-3 and TRBJ2-5, with D perhaps matching TRBD1 (5 bases). In germline, CDR1 is ENHRY, CDR2 SYGVKD. Between the trimmed V and J ends, which lost 0 bases and 5 bases, there was a span of 10 bases. The CDR3 consists of 14 residues. The CDR3 is CAISESTGPETQYF. The CDR3 bases are TGTGCCATCAGTGAGTCTACAGGACCGGAGACCCAGTACTTC.

The gene calls are TRBV23-1 and TRBJ1-5, with 8 positions matching TRBD1. TRBV23-1 is flagged as an ORF with uncertain function. The CDR3 has 15 residues. The J segment lost 3 bases and the V segment lost 11 bases, leaving 12 bases of the junction unmatched. This chain's CDR3 is CAQVRGGQANQPQHF. For the CDR3, the DNA is TGCGCCCAAGTTCGGGGGGGACAGGCCAATCAGCCCCAGCATTTT.

The rearrangement joins TRBV14 to TRBJ1-5, with D unclear. The CDR3 loop spans 14 amino acids. Germline-derived CDR1 and CDR2 are SGHDN and FVKESK. V was cut by 2 bases and J by 4 bases, with 9 bases left in between. CDR3 DNA: TGTGCCAGCAGCCAAAAAGGGATAAATCAGCCCCAGCATTTT. This codes for CASSQKGINQPQHF.

The chain employs TRBV2 and TRBJ2-3, with D possibly TRBD1 on 6 matching bases. In germline, CDR1 is SNHLY, CDR2 FYNNEI. The CDR3 runs to 16 residues. V shed 6 bases and J shed 4 bases, with 20 bases lying between them. CDR3 residues: CASRASQGEGADTQYF. The CDR3 DNA is TGTGCCAGCAGGGCTTCACAGGGTGAGGGCGCAGATACGCAGTATTTT.

The table lists this clone with a count of one. This chain joins TRBV20-1 and TRBJ2-7; the D is unclear. The germline V gene has CDR1 DFQATT and CDR2 SNEGSKA (reference sequence). The CDR3 runs to 11 residues. The V and J ends lost 5 bases and 5 bases respectively, with 10 bases between them. CDR3 DNA: TGCAGTGCTTCGCTCCAGCACGAGCAGTACTTC. Encoded protein: CSASLQHEQYF.

V gene TRBV2 combines with J gene TRBJ1-6; 9 bases fit TRBD1. The CDR3 loop spans 13 amino acids. Germline CDR1 is SNHLY and CDR2 is FYNNEI. With 11 bases clipped from V and 8 bases from J, the junction kept 7 bases outside the gene matches. The CDR3 reads CAGRGTGHSPLHF. For the CDR3, the DNA is TGTGCCGGGCGGGGGACAGGGCATTCACCCCTCCACTTT. Drawing the rest from reference TRBV2 and TRBJ1-6, the complete variable domain is EPEVTQTPSHQVTQMGQEVILRCVPISNHLYFYWYRQILGQKVEFLVSFYNNEISEKSEIFDDQFSVERPDGSNFTLKIRSTKLEDSAMYFCAGRGTGHSPLHFGNGTRLTVT.

J is TRBJ2-5 and V is TRBV9; D gene uncertain. V lost 0 bases, J lost 5 bases, and 11 bases lay in between. CDR1 and CDR2 from the germline V gene are SGDLS and YYNGEE. The CDR3 extends over 14 amino acids. Here the CDR3 reads CASSVAPTYETQYF. CDR3 nucleotides: TGTGCCAGCAGCGTAGCGCCGACATACGAGACCCAGTACTTC.

This chain connects TRBV20-1 to TRBJ2-1; no clear D gene. Germline CDR1 DFQATT, CDR2 SNEGSKA (reference sequence). This CDR3 is 11 amino acids long. The germline V and J ends were trimmed by 5 bases and 8 bases, with 10 bases remaining between them. CDR3 nucleotides: TGCAGTGCTGAAATCTCCGATGAGCAGTTCTTC. Its protein product is CSAEISDEQFF.

V gene TRBV15 combines with J gene TRBJ2-3; the match to TRBD2 covers 11 bases. From germline, CDR1 is LNHNV and CDR2 YYDKDF (reference sequence). V trimming: 5 bases; J trimming: 3 bases; junction bases outside the gene matches: 1. The CDR3 runs to 14 residues. This CDR3 reads CATSLAGGTDTQYF. The CDR3 coding sequence is TGTGCCACCAGCCTAGCGGGGGGAACAGATACGCAGTATTTT.

The chain combines TRBV5-5 with TRBJ1-5; D gene ambiguous. This CDR3 has 13 residues. Per germline, CDR1 SGHKS and CDR2 YYEKEE (reference sequence). V lost 4 bases to trimming and J lost 6 bases, with 11 bases between them. The chain's CDR3 is CASSTNQRQPQHF. CDR3 coding DNA: TGTGCCAGCAGCACAAACCAGCGTCAGCCCCAGCATTTT.

CDR3 protein: CASSPDISNTGELFF. CDR3 coding DNA: TGTGCCAGCAGTCCGGACATATCGAACACCGGGGAGCTGTTTTTT. The V call is TRBV2, the J call TRBJ2-2; TRBD1 might be the D (5 bases). V lost 5 bases to trimming and J lost 0 bases, with 10 bases between them. Germline CDR1 is SNHLY and CDR2 is FYNNEI. The CDR3 length is 15 residues.

The CDR3 coding sequence is TGTGCCAGCAGTTACTCGGACAGACACTATGGCTACACCTTC. As protein: CASSYSDRHYGYTF. The rearrangement links TRBV6-5 to TRBJ1-2; perhaps TRBD1 as D (6 bases). From germline, CDR1 is MNHEY and CDR2 SVGAGI. The V end was cut by 0 bases, the J end by 3 bases, with 8 bases between. The CDR3 extends over 14 amino acids.

The V gene is TRBV19, the J gene TRBJ1-1; 9 positions agree with TRBD1. The V gene end was trimmed by 6 bases and the J gene end by 0 bases; junction bases not matched to a gene: 29. This CDR3 region has 23 residues. CDR1 is LNHDA and CDR2 is SQIVND in the germline V gene (reference sequence). The CDR3 bases are TGTGCCAGTAGGCCCGGCCGAATCCGGGACAGGGTTACAGTGGCGACGGTGAACACTGAAGCTTTCTTT. This encodes CASRPGRIRDRVTVATVNTEAFF.

Here the CDR3 reads CASSVGGTETQYF. The CDR3 coding sequence is TGTGCCAGCAGCGTAGGAGGGACCGAGACCCAGTACTTC. The chain joins TRBV9 to TRBJ2-5, with D perhaps assigned TRBD1 or TRBD2 (5 bases each). Trimming took off 0 bases at V and 5 bases at J, with 8 bases between the two ends. Germline values: CDR1 SGDLS, CDR2 YYNGEE. The length of the CDR3 is 13 residues.

This clone was picked up one time. Other DNA sequences in the same sample also yield this CDR3. The V call is TRBV30, the J call TRBJ2-3; 14 bases fit TRBD2. The CDR3 sequence is 15 residues long. Germline V gene lookup returns CDR1 GTSNPN and CDR2 SVGIG (reference sequence). The trim removed 3 bases at V and 4 bases at J, leaving 3 bases unmatched. The CDR3 bases are TGTGCCTGGAGGGGACTAGCGGGGGCTTCAGATACGCAGTATTTT. The encoded protein is CAWRGLAGASDTQYF.

The V call is TRBV14, the J call TRBJ1-2; 8 bases match TRBD1. The J segment lost 2 bases and the V segment lost 4 bases, leaving 3 bases of the junction unmatched. The CDR3 totals 14 residues. Per the germline V gene, CDR1 is SGHDN and CDR2 is FVKESK. The DNA for the CDR3 is TGTGCCAGCAGCCCGAGGACAGGGAACTATGGCTACACCTTC. Translated: CASSPRTGNYGYTF.

The chain recombines TRBV4-2 with TRBJ1-1; TRBD1 agrees at 7 bases. Germline assignment: CDR1 LGHNA and CDR2 YNFKEQ. This CDR3 comprises 17 residues. With V trimmed by 1 base and J by 4 bases, 12 bases remained unmatched. DNA for the CDR3: TGTGCCAGCAGCCAAGTTCTCTGGGGCCAGGGGGGCACTGAAGCTTTCTTT. As protein: CASSQVLWGQGGTEAFF.

This chain uses TRBV7-8 with TRBJ2-7, with 8 positions matching TRBD2. The germline CDR1 and CDR2 sequences are SGHVS and FQNEAQ. The CDR3 totals 15 residues. J was trimmed by 6 bases and V by 1 base; bases with no gene match: 8. In nucleotides, the CDR3 is TGTGCCAGCAGCTTAGAGGGGGGACTAGTGGGCGAGCAGTACTTC. Amino acid sequence: CASSLEGGLVGEQYF.

The rearrangement links TRBV7-8 to TRBJ1-1, with D possibly TRBD1 on 6 matching bases. The CDR3 is 14 residues long. Per germline, CDR1 SGHVS and CDR2 FQNEAQ. Deletions cut 2 bases from V and 5 bases from J, with 12 bases between. The CDR3 DNA sequence: TGTGCCAGCAGCTTAACCAGAACAGGGACTGAAGCTTTCTTT. It codes for CASSLTRTGTEAFF.

The V call is TRBV14, the J call TRBJ2-5; no clear D gene. V lost 2 bases and J 4 bases, leaving 11 bases between the germline ends. Per germline, CDR1 SGHDN and CDR2 FVKESK. The CDR3 totals 14 residues. This chain's CDR3 is CASSQLGPRETQYF. CDR3 sequence (DNA): TGTGCCAGCAGCCAATTAGGACCCAGAGAGACCCAGTACTTC. Variable domain in full (rest from reference TRBV14 and TRBJ2-5): EAGVTQFPSHSVIEKGQTVTLRCDPISGHDNLYWYRRVMGKEIKFLLHFVKESKQDESGMPNNRFLAERTGGTYSTLKVQPAELEDSGVYFCASSQLGPRETQYFGPGTRLLVL.

J is TRBJ2-3 and V is TRBV5-6; no definite D call. Germline CDR1 and CDR2: SGHDT and YYEEEE. The ends were cut back, 6 bases at V and 0 bases at J, with 14 bases in the middle. The CDR3 is 15 amino acids. CDR3 in amino acids: CASIHRGPSTDTQYF. The CDR3 DNA sequence: TGTGCCAGCATCCATAGAGGCCCTAGCACAGATACGCAGTATTTT.

The V call is TRBV27, the J call TRBJ1-6; 9 nucleotides line up with TRBD1. The V segment lost 0 bases and the J segment 9 bases; nucleotides outside the gene matches: 6. The length of the CDR3 is 16 residues. Germline V lookup: CDR1 MNHEY, CDR2 SMNVEV (reference sequence). This CDR3 is CASSLSGDRAASPLHF. The CDR3 DNA reads TGTGCCAGCAGTTTATCGGGGGACAGGGCGGCTTCACCCCTCCACTTT.

This sequence joins TRBV7-2 and TRBJ2-7, with 8 bases fitting TRBD1. The J segment lost 2 bases and the V segment lost 5 bases, leaving 11 bases of the junction unmatched. Germline V gene data show CDR1 as SGHTA and CDR2 as FQGNSA. This CDR3 spans 16 amino acids. The CDR3 loop reads CASSPSPDRVTYEQYF. As DNA, the CDR3 is TGTGCCAGCAGCCCGTCCCCGGACAGGGTAACCTACGAGCAGTACTTC. Complete variable domain (other parts from reference TRBV7-2 and TRBJ2-7): GAGVSQSPSNKVTEKGKDVELRCDPISGHTALYWYRQSLGQGLEFLIYFQGNSAPDKSGLPSDRFSAERTGGSVSTLTIQRTQQEDSAVYLCASSPSPDRVTYEQYFGPGTRLTVT.

The genes are TRBV2 and TRBJ2-7, with no clear D. V was clipped by 6 bases and J by 3 bases, with 6 bases between them. Looked up from germline, CDR1 is SNHLY and CDR2 is FYNNEI. CDR3 length: 11 amino acids. CDR3 protein: CASSTYYEQYF. DNA of the CDR3: TGTGCCAGCAGCACCTACTACGAGCAGTACTTC.

The V and J genes are TRBV5-1 and TRBJ2-4, with 11 bases that match TRBD2. V gave up 4 bases and J gave up 0 bases; unmatched junction bases: 6. Germline lookup yields CDR1 SGHRS and CDR2 YFSETQ. The CDR3 has 17 amino acids. The CDR3 DNA follows: TGCGCCAGCAGCCGCGGGACTAGCGGAGTAGCCAAAAACATTCAGTACTTC. Translation: CASSRGTSGVAKNIQYF.

This clone has just one count. The chain combines TRBV18 with TRBJ2-1, with 10 bases that match TRBD1. This CDR3 region has 14 residues. Losses at the gene ends were 4 bases for V and 10 bases for J; bases not matched to a gene: 7. The germline V gene has CDR1 KGHSH and CDR2 LQKENI. The CDR3 is CASSLVEGQGEQFF. CDR3 DNA sequence: TGTGCCAGCTCACTGGTTGAGGGACAGGGGGAGCAGTTCTTC.

The J gene is TRBJ1-6, the V gene TRBV7-9; perhaps TRBD1 as D (6 bases). There are 14 residues in the CDR3. The V gene's germline CDR1 is SEHNR and CDR2 FQNEAQ (reference sequence). V was clipped by 1 base and J by 10 bases, with 11 bases between them. The CDR3 reads CASSLGQGRSPLHF. CDR3 DNA sequence: TGTGCCAGCAGCTTAGGGCAGGGGAGGTCACCCCTCCACTTT.

This clone was detected only a few times. The chain recombines TRBV5-1 with TRBJ1-2; 9 nucleotides align to TRBD1. The CDR3 spans 15 residues. Losses at the gene ends were 4 bases for V and 2 bases for J; bases not matched to a gene: 6. Germline V gene lookup returns CDR1 SGHRS and CDR2 YFSETQ. The CDR3 loop is CASSQGQGKNYGYTF. For the CDR3, the DNA is TGCGCCAGCAGCCAGGGACAGGGAAAGAACTATGGCTACACCTTC. Combining the CDR3 with reference TRBV5-1 and TRBJ1-2 gives the whole variable domain KAGVTQTPRYLIKTRGQQVTLSCSPISGHRSVSWYQQTPGQGLQFLFEYFSETQRNKGNFPGRFSGRQFSNSRSEMNVSTLELGDSALYLCASSQGQGKNYGYTFGSGTRLTVV.